Each of the 16 T cell receptor beta chains below was sequenced from the same sample in a study of blood T cells in healthy people across ages. The authors ran a second PCR of 7 to 11 cycles using a sample-barcoded 5' primer and a J-beta primer mix. Each CDR3 protein gets one entry after TCRdb re-called the 5' RACE reads with MiXCR. Among 1.5 million to 2 million distinct CDR3 sequences listed, around half were seen once. The sample taken for sequencing was blood. The origin of the receptors is a woman in her forties in good health.

V usage is TRBV6-5 and J usage is TRBJ2-7, with 9 positions matching TRBD1. V shed 0 bases and J 4 bases; nucleotides not matched to a gene: 4. CDR1 is MNHEY and CDR2 is SVGAGI in the germline V gene. CDR3 size: 15 residues. The DNA for the CDR3 is TGTGCCAGCAGTTACTCGGGACAGGGAATGTACGAGCAGTACTTC. It is translated as CASSYSGQGMYEQYF.

The chain has TRBV15 and TRBJ2-5; 14 positions match TRBD2. The CDR3 is 19 amino acids. V lost 1 base to trimming and J lost 0 bases; unmatched junction nucleotides: 7. Per germline, CDR1 LNHNV and CDR2 YYDKDF (reference sequence). Here the CDR3 DNA reads TGTGCCACCAGCAGAGGACGGACTAGCGGGGGGTCGTACCAAGAGACCCAGTACTTC. Encoded protein: CATSRGRTSGGSYQETQYF.

This clonotype was picked up a small number of times. The chain uses TRBV7-9 and TRBJ2-1; D unresolved. The DNA end is more similar to TRBJ2-7, so the J call may be wrong. The CDR3 sequence is 14 residues long. The germline V gene encodes CDR1 SEHNR and CDR2 FQNEAQ (reference sequence). The CDR3 coding sequence is TGTGCCAGCAGCATAGAAAGCTCCTACAATGAGCAGTACTTC. It codes for CASSIESSYNEQYF.

The rearrangement joins TRBV14 to TRBJ2-5; unclear D gene. Per the germline V gene, CDR1 is SGHDN and CDR2 is FVKESK. Trimming shortened V by 0 bases and J by 1 base, and 12 bases separated the two germline ends. This CDR3 has 16 amino acids. The CDR3 nucleotides are TGTGCCAGCAGCCAAGAAGCCAGCAGAATCCAAGAGACCCAGTACTTC. Its translation is CASSQEASRIQETQYF.

This rearrangement joins TRBV29-1 to TRBJ1-1, with D unclear. Germline-derived CDR1 and CDR2 are SQVTM and ANQGSEA. The V end was cut by 3 bases, the J end by 0 bases, with 11 bases between. The CDR3 length is 14 residues. CDR3 region: CSVDSGRMNTEAFF. The CDR3 nucleotides read TGCAGCGTTGACAGTGGCAGGATGAACACTGAAGCTTTCTTT.

This clonotype came up many times. The V gene is TRBV5-1, the J gene TRBJ2-3; TRBD2 agrees at 12 bases. The CDR3 is made up of 17 amino acids. V was pared by 4 bases and J by 2 bases, with 8 bases of the junction left unmatched. The germline V gene encodes CDR1 SGHRS and CDR2 YFSETQ. The CDR3 DNA is TGCGCCAGCAGCCTGGGACTAGCGGGTGGGCCCACAGATACGCAGTATTTT. Residues: CASSLGLAGGPTDTQYF. The complete variable domain, with remaining parts taken from reference TRBV5-1 and TRBJ2-3, reads KAGVTQTPRYLIKTRGQQVTLSCSPISGHRSVSWYQQTPGQGLQFLFEYFSETQRNKGNFPGRFSGRQFSNSRSEMNVSTLELGDSALYLCASSLGLAGGPTDTQYFGPGTRLTVL.

This clonotype was recorded a few times. This rearrangement joins TRBV13 to TRBJ2-7; the D is unclear. V lost 5 bases and J 1 base, leaving 15 bases between the germline ends. The CDR3 is 15 amino acids. The V gene's germline CDR1 is PRHDT and CDR2 FYEKMQ (reference sequence). CDR3 sequence (DNA): TGTGCCAGCAGCCACTCGCCCGGGTTATCCTACGAGCAGTACTTC. Its protein product is CASSHSPGLSYEQYF.

This clonotype turned up a few times. The chain joins TRBV6-2 or TRBV6-3 to TRBJ1-1; D is unclear. V shed 6 bases and J shed 3 bases, with 14 bases lying between them. The germline V gene has CDR1 MNHEY and CDR2 SVGEGT. The CDR3 sequence is 14 residues long. The CDR3 here is CASSPDGWDTEAFF. The CDR3 DNA is TGTGCCAGCAGCCCGGACGGATGGGACACTGAAGCTTTCTTT.

The chain is built from TRBV6-6 and TRBJ1-1; D is undetermined. With 0 bases removed from V and 1 base from J, the gap between germline ends came to 12 bases. Germline V gene sequence: CDR1 MNHNY, CDR2 SVGAGI (reference sequence). The CDR3 runs to 16 residues. The CDR3 protein is CASSYSENPRNTEAFF. In nucleotides, the CDR3 is TGTGCCAGCAGTTACTCGGAGAATCCCAGGAACACTGAAGCTTTCTTT.

The rearrangement links TRBV2 to TRBJ1-4, with D possibly being TRBD1 (6 bases). V shed 4 bases and J shed 7 bases, with 13 bases lying between them. This CDR3 spans 14 amino acids. Looked up from germline, CDR1 is SNHLY and CDR2 is FYNNEI. CDR3 protein: CASSGRGRSEKLFF. The CDR3 DNA follows: TGTGCCAGCAGTGGCAGGGGTAGGAGTGAAAAACTGTTTTTT.

The DNA for the CDR3 is TGTGCCAGCAGTTTCAATGGGGCAGGGCTTAATGAAAAACTGTTTTTT. It translates to CASSFNGAGLNEKLFF. The rearrangement uses TRBV27 and TRBJ1-4, with D possibly being TRBD1 (5 bases). This CDR3 is 16 amino acids long. Germline CDR1 MNHEY, CDR2 SMNVEV (reference sequence). Trimming shortened V by 3 bases and J by 4 bases, and 15 bases separated the two germline ends.

This clonotype was counted a few times. This chain links TRBV6-1 with TRBJ2-1, with 7 nucleotides matching TRBD2. This CDR3 contains 17 residues. V lost 2 bases to trimming and J lost 3 bases; unmatched junction nucleotides: 10. Germline CDR1 is MNHNS and CDR2 is SASEGT. The CDR3 loop reads CASSEFEGGDFYNEQFF. CDR3 sequence (DNA): TGTGCCAGCAGTGAATTCGAGGGAGGGGACTTCTACAATGAGCAGTTCTTC.

The table lists this clonotype with a few counts. The chain couples TRBV25-1 to TRBJ2-5; D not resolved. Germline V gene lookup returns CDR1 MGHDK and CDR2 SYGVNS. There are 15 residues in the CDR3. Trimming took off 1 base at V and 4 bases at J, with 13 bases between the two ends. The chain's CDR3 is CASSESVPFGETQYF. For the CDR3, the DNA is TGTGCCAGCAGTGAATCCGTCCCCTTTGGAGAGACCCAGTACTTC.

This chain links TRBV19 with TRBJ1-4; no definite D call. Trimming took 9 bases from V and 1 from J, leaving 15 bases between them. From germline, CDR1 is LNHDA and CDR2 SQIVND (reference sequence). The length of the CDR3 is 15 residues. The CDR3 coding sequence is TGTGCCAGCAATGAGGTGTATGGAACTAATGAAAAACTGTTTTTT. Its protein product is CASNEVYGTNEKLFF.

This clonotype was observed a few times. The V gene is TRBV27, the J gene TRBJ2-7, with 10 bases that match TRBD1. V shed 11 bases, J shed 4 bases, and the junction held 5 bases outside the gene matches. Germline-derived CDR1 and CDR2 are MNHEY and SMNVEV (reference sequence). CDR3 size: 12 residues. CDR3 protein: CAGGTGVYEQYF. CDR3 sequence (DNA): TGTGCCGGGGGGACAGGGGTTTACGAGCAGTACTTC.

The chain uses TRBV5-1 and TRBJ2-5, with a possible D match to TRBD2 (7 bases). Trimming shortened V by 1 base and J by 4 bases, and 14 bases separated the two germline ends. Looked up from germline, CDR1 is SGHRS and CDR2 is YFSETQ. The CDR3 loop spans 15 amino acids. This CDR3 reads CASSLMWGGVETQYF. The DNA for the CDR3 is TGCGCCAGCAGCTTGATGTGGGGGGGCGTAGAGACCCAGTACTTC.